Below, one T cell receptor (beta chain) is given with its context. Its matching antigen is unknown. This entry belongs to a study of cytomegalovirus exposure and HLA in healthy donors. Points from the study as a whole: Many donors shared some public TCRs, even though most TCR sequences were rare.

The CDR3 is made up of 14 amino acids. The germline V gene has CDR1 SGHRS and CDR2 YFSETQ. The germline V and J ends were trimmed by 2 bases and 4 bases, with 12 bases remaining between them. The PCR had 60 Vbeta and 13 Jbeta primers. Sequencing used immunoSEQ multiplex PCR; TCRdb keeps in-frame clones, though not all of them. The sample lists about 160,000 clones; roughly three quarters were seen once. The receptor was isolated from a man aged 35 to 55 in good health and CMV-seropositive. V is TRBV5-1 and J is TRBJ1-2, with TRBD1 as a possible D gene (6 bases). The specimen was PBMCs. CDR3 in amino acids: CASSFQGQGYGYTF. CDR3 bases: TGCGCCAGCAGCTTCCAGGGGCAGGGCTATGGCTACACCTTC.